Listed below are T cell receptor beta chains from one sample, sequenced in a study of blood T cell repertoires in COVID-19. Measured with immunoSEQ multiplex PCR; TCRdb has only the in-frame clones, and not every one. This sample carries fewer than 350,000 clones, 75% to 90% of them seen once, and the ten largest clones take under 2%. Material: PBMCs or T cells enriched from blood (not recorded which). These receptors all stem from a woman in her 30s who had been exposed to COVID-19. Both conserved end residues are part of each CDR3. D genes are given only for firm matches. Clone size, where shown, is once, few, many, or a class for clones that have expanded.

.	TRBV5-5	.	TRBJ1-1	CASSLGTRGTEAFF	TGTGCCAGCAGCCTGGGAACCCGGGGCACTGAAGCTTTCTTT
TRBD1	TRBV10-3	.	TRBJ2-7	CAISQWTGNYEQYF	TGTGCCATCAGTCAATGGACAGGGAACTACGAGCAGTACTTC
.	TRBV19	.	TRBJ1-2	CASSSGQSNYGYTF	TGTGCCAGTAGTTCCGGACAGAGTAACTATGGCTACACCTTC
TRBD1	TRBV7-9	.	TRBJ2-5	CASSQQGAQETQYF	TGTGCCAGCAGCCAACAGGGGGCCCAAGAGACCCAGTACTTC
.	TRBV24-1	once	TRBJ1-2	CATSELANYGYTF	TGTGCCACCAGTGAACTAGCTAACTATGGCTACACCTTC
.	TRBV6-5	.	TRBJ2-2	CASSYSYRGELFF	TGTGCCAGCAGTTACTCGTACCGGGGGGAGCTGTTTTTT
.	TRBV24-1	.	TRBJ2-3	CATGGDTTDTQYF	TGTGCCACCGGCGGGGATACCACAGATACGCAGTATTTT
TRBD2	TRBV30	once	TRBJ2-3	CAWKSAGASSIYNTDTQYF	TGTGCCTGGAAGTCAGCGGGGGCTTCCTCCATCTATAACACAGATACGCAGTATTTT
TRBD1	TRBV6-4	.	TRBJ2-7	CASPDRSFQQYF	TGTGCCAGTCCGGACAGGTCATTCCAGCAGTACTTC
.	TRBV2	.	TRBJ2-4	CASSAGGGAPKNIQYF	TGTGCCAGCAGTGCTGGAGGGGGCGCACCCAAAAACATTCAGTACTTC
.	TRBV7-8	.	TRBJ2-2	CASSFRVGNTGELFF	TGTGCCAGCAGCTTCAGGGTTGGGAACACCGGGGAGCTGTTTTTT
.	TRBV28	.	TRBJ1-1	CASSLPGNKGLNTEAFF	TGTGCCAGCAGTTTACCGGGGAATAAGGGCCTTAACACTGAAGCTTTCTTT
TRBD1	TRBV11-3	.	TRBJ1-2	CASSDGQVYGYTF	TGTGCCAGCAGCGATGGACAGGTCTATGGCTACACCTTC
.	TRBV4-1	.	TRBJ1-3	CASSQPLNTIYF	TGCGCCAGCAGCCAACCTTTGAACACCATATATTTT